Here is one T cell receptor (beta chain) with its context. Profiling relied on immunoSEQ multiplex PCR, and the TCRdb table lists in-frame clones only, not all of them. The data show 250,000 to 300,000 clones, 75% to 90% seen once. The entry originates in a study of blood T cell repertoires in COVID-19. Study background: Researchers got acute and convalescent COVID-19 samples from the United States, Italy and Spain.

The CDR3 extends over 13 amino acids. J was trimmed by 6 bases and V by 3 bases; bases with no gene match: 2. The specimen sequenced was peripheral blood. This receptor was obtained from a man in his fifties or sixties who had recovered from COVID-19. V usage is TRBV12-3 or TRBV12-4 and J usage is TRBJ2-1; 7 nucleotides match TRBD2. CDR3 nucleotides: TGTGCCAGCAGTTTGCTAGCGGCCAATGAGCAGTTCTTC. This sequence encodes CASSLLAANEQFF.